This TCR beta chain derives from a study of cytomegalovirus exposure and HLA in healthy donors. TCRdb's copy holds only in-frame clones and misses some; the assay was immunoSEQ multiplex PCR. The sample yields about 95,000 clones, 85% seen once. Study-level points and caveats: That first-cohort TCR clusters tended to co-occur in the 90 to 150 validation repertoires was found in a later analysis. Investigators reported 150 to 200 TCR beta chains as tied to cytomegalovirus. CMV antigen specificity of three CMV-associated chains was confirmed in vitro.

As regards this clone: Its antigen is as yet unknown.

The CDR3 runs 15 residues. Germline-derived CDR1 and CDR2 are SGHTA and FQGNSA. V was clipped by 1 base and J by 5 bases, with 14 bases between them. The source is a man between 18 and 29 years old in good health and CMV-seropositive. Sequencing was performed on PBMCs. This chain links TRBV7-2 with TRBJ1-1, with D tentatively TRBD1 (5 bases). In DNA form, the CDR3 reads TGTGCCAGCAGCTTAGGGGGGGAAGGTCGGACTGAAGCTTTCTTT. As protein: CASSLGGEGRTEAFF.